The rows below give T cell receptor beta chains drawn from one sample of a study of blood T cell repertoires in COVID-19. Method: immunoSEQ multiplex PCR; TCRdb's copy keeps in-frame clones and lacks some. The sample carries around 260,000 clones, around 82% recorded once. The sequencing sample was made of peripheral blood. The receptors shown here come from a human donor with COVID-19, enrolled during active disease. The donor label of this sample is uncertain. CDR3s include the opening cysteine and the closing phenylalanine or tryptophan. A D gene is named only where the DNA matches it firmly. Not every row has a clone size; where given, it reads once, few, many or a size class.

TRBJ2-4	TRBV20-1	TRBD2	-	TGCAGTGCCCAGACACTAGCGGGACAGTACTTC	CSAQTLAGQYF
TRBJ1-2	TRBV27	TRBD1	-	TGTGCCAGCAGCCCCCTCCGGGACAGAGAGAACTATGGCTACACCTTC	CASSPLRDRENYGYTF
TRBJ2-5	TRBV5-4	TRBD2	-	TGTGCCAGCAGCGCCGGGACTAGCGGGCAAGAGACCCAGTACTTC	CASSAGTSGQETQYF
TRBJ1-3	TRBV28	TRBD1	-	TGTGCCAGCAGTTTGTCGCAGGGGGCTGGAAACACCATATATTTT	CASSLSQGAGNTIYF
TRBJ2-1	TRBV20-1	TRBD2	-	TGCAGTGCTAGTGGGACTAGCGGGAGCAATGAGCAGTTCTTC	CSASGTSGSNEQFF
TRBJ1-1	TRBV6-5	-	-	TGTGCCAGCAGTTACTCGTCAGTAGGGGACACTGAAGCTTTCTTT	CASSYSSVGDTEAFF
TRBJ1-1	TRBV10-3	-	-	TGTGCCTACCAGCGTCGGTGGAACACTGAAGCTTTCTTT	CAYQRRWNTEAFF
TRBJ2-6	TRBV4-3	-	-	TGCGCCAGCAGCCAAGTTCCGGGAGCTGGGGCCAACGTCCTGACTTTC	CASSQVPGAGANVLTF
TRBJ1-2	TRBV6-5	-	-	TGTGCCAGCAGTCCCGGGGGAGACTATGGCTACACCTTC	CASSPGGDYGYTF
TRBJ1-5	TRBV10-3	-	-	TGTGCCATCAGTCCCCAGGGCGTCAATCAGCCCCAGCATTTT	CAISPQGVNQPQHF
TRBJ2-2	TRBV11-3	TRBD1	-	TGTGCCAGCAGCCGGGGACAGGGGGACACCGGGGAGCTGTTTTTT	CASSRGQGDTGELFF
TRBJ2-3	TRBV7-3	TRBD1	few	TGTGCCAGCAGCCCGGACAGGGGTTTCACAGATACGCAGTATTTT	CASSPDRGFTDTQYF
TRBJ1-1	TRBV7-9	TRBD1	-	TGTGCCAGCAGCCCTATGGGACAGGGAATTCCTGAAGCTTTCTTT	CASSPMGQGIPEAFF
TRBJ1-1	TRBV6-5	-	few	TGTGCCAGCAGCTTAGGGGTTTTGAACACTGAAGCTTTCTTT	CASSLGVLNTEAFF
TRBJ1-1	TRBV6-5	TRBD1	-	TGTGCCAGCGGCCCGGGACAGGACATTTATGAAGCTTTCTTT	CASGPGQDIYEAFF
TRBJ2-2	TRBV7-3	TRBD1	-	TGTGCCAGCAGCTTAGGACAGGGGGCCAGGACCGGGGAGCTGTTTTTT	CASSLGQGARTGELFF
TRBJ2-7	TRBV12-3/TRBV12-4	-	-	TGTGCCAGCAGTTTAATGAGCAGGGCAGGGCAGTACTTC	CASSLMSRAGQYF
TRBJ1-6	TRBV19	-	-	TGTGCCAGCAAACAGGGAGGGGATAATTCACCCCTCCACTTT	CASKQGGDNSPLHF
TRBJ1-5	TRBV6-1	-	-	TGTGCCAGCAGTGACTTCTTGCAGGGTACTAGCAATCAGCCCCAGCATTTT	CASSDFLQGTSNQPQHF